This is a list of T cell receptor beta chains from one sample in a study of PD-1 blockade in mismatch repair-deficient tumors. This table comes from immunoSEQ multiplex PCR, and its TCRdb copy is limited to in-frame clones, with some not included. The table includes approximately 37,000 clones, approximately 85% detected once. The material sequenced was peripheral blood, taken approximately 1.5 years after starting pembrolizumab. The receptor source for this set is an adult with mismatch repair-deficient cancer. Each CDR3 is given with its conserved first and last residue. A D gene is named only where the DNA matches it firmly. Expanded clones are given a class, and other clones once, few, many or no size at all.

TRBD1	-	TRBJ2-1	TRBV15	TGTGCCACCAGCAGATCCCGGGACAGGGGGTTTAATGAGCAGTTCTTC	CATSRSRDRGFNEQFF
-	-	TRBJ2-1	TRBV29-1	TGCAGCGTCGGAGACAGATCTGAGCAGTTCTTC	CSVGDRSEQFF
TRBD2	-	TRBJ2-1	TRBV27	TGTGCCAGCAGTCTACCCGGGACTAGCTTCTACAATGAGCAGTTCTTC	CASSLPGTSFYNEQFF
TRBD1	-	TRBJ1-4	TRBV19	TGTGCCAGTACCCCGGACAGGGGTACTAATGAAAAACTGTTTTTT	CASTPDRGTNEKLFF
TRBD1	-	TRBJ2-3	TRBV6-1	TGTGCCAGCAGGGACCGGGACAGGGGCACAGATACGCAGTATTTT	CASRDRDRGTDTQYF
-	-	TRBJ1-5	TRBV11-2	TGTGCCAGCAGCCGCTCTGGACAAGGTCTCAATCAGCCCCAGCATTTT	CASSRSGQGLNQPQHF
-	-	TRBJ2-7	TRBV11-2	TGTGCCAGCAGCATAGGCCGATCCGGCGGGTTGAGCTCCTACGAGCAGTACTTC	CASSIGRSGGLSSYEQYF
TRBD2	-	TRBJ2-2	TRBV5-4	TGTGCCAGCAGCCTAGCGGGAGTCACCGGGGAGCTGTTTTTT	CASSLAGVTGELFF
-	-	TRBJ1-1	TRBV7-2	TGTGCCAGCAGCCGACAGGAGAACACTGAAGCTTTCTTT	CASSRQENTEAFF
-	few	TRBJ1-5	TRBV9	TGTGCCAGCAGCGCCCTGAGGGGGAGGTTCAGCAATCAGCCCCAGCATTTT	CASSALRGRFSNQPQHF
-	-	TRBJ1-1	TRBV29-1	TGCAGCGTTGGCACACAGGAAGCTTTCTTT	CSVGTQEAFF
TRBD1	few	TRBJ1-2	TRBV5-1	TGCGCCAGCAGCTTACAGGGGGCTGGCGGCTACACCTTC	CASSLQGAGGYTF
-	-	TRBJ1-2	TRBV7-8	TGTGCCAGCAGCCCGGGGGTGAGGTCGGACTATGGCTACACCTTC	CASSPGVRSDYGYTF
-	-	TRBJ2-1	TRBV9	TGTGCCAGCAGCCCCCGCAGCGAGCTCTCCTACAATGAGCAGTTCTTC	CASSPRSELSYNEQFF
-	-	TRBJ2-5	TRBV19	TGTGCCAGTAGTAGAGACCAAGAGACCCAGTACTTC	CASSRDQETQYF
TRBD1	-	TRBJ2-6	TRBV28	TGTGCCGTGGGGAACAGGGGCCCTGGGGCCAACGTCCTGACTTTC	CAVGNRGPGANVLTF
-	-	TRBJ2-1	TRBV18	TGTGCCAGCTCACCAGTCGGGAGCGGCAATGAGCAGTTCTTC	CASSPVGSGNEQFF
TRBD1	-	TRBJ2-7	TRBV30	TGTGCCTGGAGTGTACCGCCGGGACAGGGGCCTGGCTACGAGCAGTACTTC	CAWSVPPGQGPGYEQYF
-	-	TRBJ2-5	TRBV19	TGTGCCAGTAGCTCGTCGAGGTGGACTACAGGGGCCCAGTACTTC	CASSSSRWTTGAQYF
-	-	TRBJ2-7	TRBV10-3	TGTGCCATCCAACCCTCGACCGGAACTCCTGTGGAGCAGTACTTC	CAIQPSTGTPVEQYF
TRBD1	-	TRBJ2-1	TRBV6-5	TGTGCCAGCAGTCGCCCGGGACAGGGTTACAATGAGCAGTTCTTC	CASSRPGQGYNEQFF
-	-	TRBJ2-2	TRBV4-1	TGCGCCACCAAAAACCGGGCCGGCGCCGGGGAGCTGTTTTTT	CATKNRAGAGELFF
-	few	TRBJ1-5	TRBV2	TGTGCCAGCAGTGTTCTCAATCAGCCCCAGCATTTT	CASSVLNQPQHF
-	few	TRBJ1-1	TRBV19	TGTGCCAGTAGTATAGGTGGCGGACCTAATAATGAAGCTTTCTTT	CASSIGGGPNNEAFF
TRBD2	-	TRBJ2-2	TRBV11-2	TGTGCCAGCAGCTTTTCCGGGACTAGCGGGAGTACCGGGGAGCTGTTTTTT	CASSFSGTSGSTGELFF
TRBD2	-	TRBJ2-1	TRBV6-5	TGTGCCAGCAGTCAGACCGGGACTAGCAATGAGCAGTTCTTC	CASSQTGTSNEQFF
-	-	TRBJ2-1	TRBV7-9	TGTGCCAGCAGCTTATTTTCGTCTACTGGGGGTGAGCAGTTCTTC	CASSLFSSTGGEQFF
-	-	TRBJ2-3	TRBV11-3	TGTGCCAGCAGCTTGAATGCAGATACGCAGTATTTT	CASSLNADTQYF
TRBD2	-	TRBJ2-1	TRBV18	TGTGCCAGCTCACCCATCCTAGCGGACTACAATGAGCAGTTCTTC	CASSPILADYNEQFF
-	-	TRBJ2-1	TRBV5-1	TGCGCCAGCAGCCCCAGGGGCGCGGGGAATGAGCAGTTCTTC	CASSPRGAGNEQFF
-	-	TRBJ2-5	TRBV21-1	TGTGCCAGCAGCAAAGAATGTAGGGTCACTCAAGAGACCCAGTACTTC	CASSKECRVTQETQYF
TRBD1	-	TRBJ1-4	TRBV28	TGTGCCAGCAGTATACAGGGGGCTCATAGGAATGAAAAACTGTTTTTT	CASSIQGAHRNEKLFF
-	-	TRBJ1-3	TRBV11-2	TGTGCCAGCAGCCGCGAGGGGTTTGGGGCCTCTGGAAACACCATATATTTT	CASSREGFGASGNTIYF
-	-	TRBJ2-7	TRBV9	TGTGCCAGCAGCCCTGGCGCAGGGTACGGCGAGCAGTACTTC	CASSPGAGYGEQYF
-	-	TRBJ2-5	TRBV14	TGTGCCAGCAGCCCCAGATTTCAGGCGGGACAAAAAGGGGAGACCCAGTACTTC	CASSPRFQAGQKGETQYF
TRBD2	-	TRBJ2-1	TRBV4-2	TGTGCCAGCAGTCTTACCGGGACTAGCGGTACTGAGCAGTTCTTC	CASSLTGTSGTEQFF
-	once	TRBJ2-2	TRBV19	TGTGCCAGTAGCCTAGGCTTATCGAACACCGGGGAGCTGTTTTTT	CASSLGLSNTGELFF
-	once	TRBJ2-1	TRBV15	TGTGCCACCAGCAGCCCGGGACAGCAGTTCTTC	CATSSPGQQFF
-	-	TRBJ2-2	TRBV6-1	TGTGCCAGCAGCGTAGAGGAAATCGGGGAGCTGTTTTTT	CASSVEEIGELFF
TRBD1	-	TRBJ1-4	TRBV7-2	TGTGCCAGCAGCTTAGTAGGGGGGACAGAGTTAAAACTGTTTTTT	CASSLVGGTELKLFF
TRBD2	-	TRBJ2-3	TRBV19	TGTGCCAGTAGTATACGGCACCCACGAGGAGGACTAGCGGGAGGGTCAGATACGCAGTATTTT	CASSIRHPRGGLAGGSDTQYF
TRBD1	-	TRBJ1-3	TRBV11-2	TGTGCCAGTCAAAGGGGACAGGTTGGAAACACCATATATTTT	CASQRGQVGNTIYF
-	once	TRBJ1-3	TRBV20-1	TGCAGTGCTAGAGCCGGAAACACCATATATTTT	CSARAGNTIYF
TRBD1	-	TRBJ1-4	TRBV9	TGTGCCAGCAGTTATAATACAGGGGTGGGTGAAAAACTGTTTTTT	CASSYNTGVGEKLFF
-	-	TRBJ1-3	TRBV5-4	TGTGCCAGCAGCTTGGGGGGGGGTACTGGAAACACCATATATTTT	CASSLGGGTGNTIYF
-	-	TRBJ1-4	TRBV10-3	TGTGCCATCAGTCCCTCGAAGGGGGGAGGTAATGAAAAACTGTTTTTT	CAISPSKGGGNEKLFF
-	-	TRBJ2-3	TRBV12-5	TGTGCTAGTGGTGTACAGGGTTTGGCAGATACGCAGTATTTT	CASGVQGLADTQYF
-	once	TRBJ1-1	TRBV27	TGTGCCAGCAGTTCGTCTGGCAGTCTGACGGGCTCTGAAGCTTTCTTT	CASSSSGSLTGSEAFF
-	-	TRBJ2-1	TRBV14	TGTGCCAGCAGCCAACGGGGGTACTACACTGAGCAGTTCTTC	CASSQRGYYTEQFF
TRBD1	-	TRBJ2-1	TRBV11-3	TGTGCCAGCCTGGGACAGGGTGTCAATGAGCAGTTCTTC	CASLGQGVNEQFF
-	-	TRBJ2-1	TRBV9	TGTGCCAGCAGCGTCGTCCCGGGGACCAATGGCAATGAGCAGTTCTTC	CASSVVPGTNGNEQFF
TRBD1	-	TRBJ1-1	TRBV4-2	TGTGCCAGCAGCCCTGGACAGGCCGAAGCTTTCTTT	CASSPGQAEAFF
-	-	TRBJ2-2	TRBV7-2	TGTGCCAGCAGCTTTGGGCCTACGAACACCGGGGAGCTGTTTTTT	CASSFGPTNTGELFF
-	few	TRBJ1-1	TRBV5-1	TGCGCCAGCACTTCAGGGGACACTGAAGCTTTCTTT	CASTSGDTEAFF
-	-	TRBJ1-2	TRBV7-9	TGTGCCAGCAGCTTGTCAGGGGAAGATGGCTACACCTTC	CASSLSGEDGYTF